This T cell receptor beta chain was sequenced for a study of blood T cells in healthy people across ages (dated by TCRdb to the mid-2010s). Turning to the overall study: In model experiments, roughly one uniquely barcoded TCR beta cDNA molecule per two T cells was captured by template switching. Using deep sequencing normalized with unique cDNA molecular identifiers, the study measured how TCR beta repertoire diversity changes with age. Donors were grouped into four age groups: young (average about 15 years), middle-aged (about 40), aged (around 60) and long-lived (approximately 78). Two additional independent replicas of 1 million unique cDNA reads from the same blood draw were analyzed for two donors (one aged 18 to 29 and one aged 80 or older). To avoid experimental bias, donors of different ages were randomly spread across the sequencing lanes. On the study overall, not on this receptor specifically: Estimates of total diversity based on one million sequenced T cells were regarded as lower bounds and as underestimates. The percentage of naive T cells measured by flow cytometry correlated strongly with observed TCR beta diversity. Observed TCR beta diversity per million T cells fell roughly linearly with age, and a significant reduction was already apparent by age around 40. Conclusive comparison of naive and antigen-experienced compartments was prevented by the profiling of bulk unsorted PBMCs. Because the CMV infection status of the donors was unknown, age-related changes in expanded clonotypes may potentially have been confounded. Compared with the aged group, more naive CD4+ T cells, fewer expanded clones and increased TCR diversity were shown by the long-lived group, suggesting age selection.

The donors were roughly 40 Caucasian individuals from Russia, aged roughly 6 to 90 years, who were systemically healthy. Each donor gave 8 to 10 milliliters of peripheral blood, drawn into EDTA-treated Vacutainer tubes. Ficoll-Paque density-gradient centrifugation was used to isolate PBMCs, with at least 6.5 million per sample. Trizol reagent was used to extract total RNA from the PBMCs, yielding at least 5 micrograms per sample. Naive CD45RAhigh/CD27high T cell percentages were measured by flow cytometry on a PBMC aliquot from every donor. On this clonotype: Its antigen remains unidentified. No much larger clone exists at a distance of one base, and base qualities are not known.

Library construction relied on 5' RACE. TCRdb shows the sequencer as Illumina HiSeq 2500. The second PCR ran for about 7 to 11 cycles and used a J-beta primer mix along with a sample-barcoded 5' primer. A template-switch 5' adaptor carrying 12 random nucleotides introduced a unique molecular identifier onto each TCR beta cDNA molecule. Each sample yielded at least 3 million CDR3-containing paired-end reads. First-strand cDNA synthesis was performed from all RNA using the Mint cDNA synthesis kit, with priming by a TRBC-specific oligonucleotide. After uracil-DNA glycosylase treatment, a first 18-cycle PCR used universal primers M1SS and BC2_uni_R on all cDNA. The original pipeline was this. For normalization, 1 million high-quality reads, each with a distinct molecular identifier, were randomly selected from each sample. Reads sharing molecular identifiers were discarded rather than binned into consensus sequences. MiTCR, set to a Q25 quality threshold and the strictest error-elimination algorithm, was used for CDR3 identification, clonotype clustering and error correction. A nonparametric unseen species model with Euler transformation was used to estimate a lower bound on total TCR beta diversity. TCRdb reprocessed the public reads (quality trimming at Q25 with fastp, clone calling with MiXCR) and kept in-frame beta chains. A single entry per CDR3 protein holds the most common genes and DNA from its merged rows. The V and J calls were not made by the authors but by TCRdb's processing. The sample has roughly 730,000 distinct CDR3 sequences on record, roughly 50% of them singletons. 25% to 30% of the sample lies in the top ten.

Sequenced material: blood. The clonotype originates from a man between 35 and 55 years old in good health.

This receptor has the CDR3 CSVEEGRTSGRRADSYEQYF. The nucleotide sequence reads TGCAGCGTTGAAGAGGGCAGAACTAGCGGGAGGAGGGCAGACTCCTACGAGCAGTACTTC. The V and J segments used are TRBV29-1 and TRBJ2-7, with 12 bases aligning to TRBD2. Taken from cysteine to phenylalanine, the CDR3 has 20 residues. Left in the record is the CDR3 DNA by itself, 60 bases read in frame from the first base. From V the trimming removes 0 bases and from J it removes 0 bases, while the gene matches leave 15 bases of the junction unaccounted for. CDR1 is given as SQVTM and CDR2 as ANQGSEA, both from the germline V gene.